A selection of T cell receptor beta chains follows, all from one sample in a study of blood T cell repertoires in COVID-19. The assay was immunoSEQ multiplex PCR, and TCRdb's table has in-frame clones only and misses some. The table has approximately 200,000 clones, approximately 80% seen once. The sequencing sample was made of peripheral blood. The receptors originated from a woman aged 50 to 60 with acute or convalescent COVID-19. Each CDR3 is given with its conserved first and last residue. D genes are given only for firm matches. The size field is filled for only some rows; it gives once, few, many or a size class.

d_gene	len	v_gene	abundance	j_gene	CDR3aa	CDR3nt
NA	13	TRBV11-2	NA	TRBJ1-2	CASTISGGYGYTF	TGTGCCAGCACCATATCGGGAGGGTATGGCTACACCTTC
NA	14	TRBV27	NA	TRBJ2-7	CASSRGTRPYEQYF	TGTGCCAGCAGCAGGGGGACTCGGCCCTACGAGCAGTACTTC
TRBD1	13	TRBV12-3/TRBV12-4	NA	TRBJ1-2	CASSPGQGEGYTF	TGTGCCAGCAGCCCCGGACAGGGAGAAGGCTACACCTTC
NA	17	TRBV5-1	once	TRBJ2-2	CASSLGAPPTNTGELFF	TGCGCCAGCAGCTTGGGGGCTCCACCAACGAACACCGGGGAGCTGTTTTTT
TRBD1	13	TRBV16	once	TRBJ1-1	CASSQWRDREAFF	TGTGCCAGCAGCCAATGGCGGGACAGGGAAGCTTTCTTT
TRBD1	18	TRBV2	NA	TRBJ2-5	CASSEAGSGDRDQETQYF	TGTGCCAGCAGTGAAGCAGGTTCAGGGGACAGGGATCAAGAGACCCAGTACTTC
TRBD1	14	TRBV12-5	NA	TRBJ2-1	CASGAGTDYNEQFF	TGTGCTAGTGGTGCCGGGACAGACTACAATGAGCAGTTCTTC
TRBD1	16	TRBV27	NA	TRBJ2-7	CASRVDRALGSYEQYF	TGTGCCAGCAGAGTAGACAGGGCTTTAGGGTCCTACGAGCAGTACTTC
NA	13	TRBV30	NA	TRBJ2-3	CARQVWGADTQYF	TGTGCCCGGCAGGTGTGGGGAGCAGATACGCAGTATTTT
NA	15	TRBV7-2	NA	TRBJ1-6	CASSLPGSYNSPLHF	TGTGCCAGCAGCTTACCGGGCTCCTATAATTCACCCCTCCACTTT
TRBD2	21	TRBV19	NA	TRBJ2-3	CASSIRGTSGRAGGGTDTQYF	TGTGCCAGTAGTATTCGCGGGACTAGCGGGAGGGCAGGTGGAGGCACAGATACGCAGTATTTT